A single T cell receptor beta chain is shown here with its context. Its antigen is not identified. This CDR3 comprises 14 residues. Trimming cost V 10 bases and J 2 bases, with 12 bases left between them. Germline values: CDR1 MNHNS, CDR2 SASEGT. The data originate from a study of shared clonotypes between healthy human individuals. TCRdb's table, derived via immunoSEQ multiplex PCR, lists solely in-frame clones and lacks some. This sample yields around 2.1 million clones, of which 85% to 95% are seen a single time; around 1.7% belongs to the top ten. Study outcomes and limitations: Sorted-subset sequencing, rarefaction showed, was incomplete despite large depth. A reduction in generation probabilities was seen for non-shared clonotypes relative to those shared by all four donors. On the whole, naive subsets had larger estimated richness than memory subsets had.

Positively selected for CCR7, the CD45RO-negative cells used as naive CD8 cells excluded terminally differentiated effector memory CD45RA+ cells. There were only Caucasian adults among the donors, and all lived in Nashville, Tennessee. V gene TRBV6-1 combines with J gene TRBJ2-6, with D unclear. The sequenced material came from naive CD8+ T cells from PBMCs. The receptor's source is a man between 18 and 35 years old in good health. Some clones in this sample may be carry-over from other donors' samples. This CDR3 reads CATVWYPGANVLTF. CDR3 in DNA: TGTGCCACCGTCTGGTATCCTGGGGCCAACGTCCTGACTTTC.